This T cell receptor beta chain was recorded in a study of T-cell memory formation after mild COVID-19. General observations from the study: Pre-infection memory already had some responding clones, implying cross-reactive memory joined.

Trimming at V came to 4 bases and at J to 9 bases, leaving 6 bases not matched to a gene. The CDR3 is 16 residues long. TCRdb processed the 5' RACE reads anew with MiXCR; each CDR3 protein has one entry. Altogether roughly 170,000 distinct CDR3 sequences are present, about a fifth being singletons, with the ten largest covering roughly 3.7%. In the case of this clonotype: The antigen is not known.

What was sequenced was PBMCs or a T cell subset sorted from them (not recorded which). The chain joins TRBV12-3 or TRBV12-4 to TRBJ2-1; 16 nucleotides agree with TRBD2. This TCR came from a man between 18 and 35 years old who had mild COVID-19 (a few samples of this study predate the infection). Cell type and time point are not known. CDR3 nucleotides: TGTGCCAGCAGTTGGGGACTAGCGGGGGGGCGTGGTGAGCAGTTCTTC. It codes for CASSWGLAGGRGEQFF.